This TCR beta chain was identified during a study of T-cell memory formation after mild COVID-19. About the study: Most TCR clusters belonged to a single donor.

The table lists this clonotype with a count of one. The TCR alpha and TCR beta cDNA libraries, bearing sample barcodes and UMIs, were generated by 5'RACE using constant-segment primers. TCRdb ran MiXCR on the 5' RACE reads and lists one entry per CDR3 protein. The sample lists 530,000 or so distinct CDR3 sequences, roughly 17% seen once, with about 8.1% in the top ten. The V end lost 4 bases, the J end lost 4 bases, and 13 bases lay between the germline ends. Germline assignment: CDR1 MNHEY and CDR2 SVGAGI. This CDR3 is built from 14 residues. The sequence was collected from an adult woman who had mild COVID-19 (a few samples of this study predate the infection). Cell type and time point are not known. Material: PBMCs or a T cell subset sorted from them (not recorded which). The rearrangement links TRBV6-5 to TRBJ1-2; TRBD1 is a possible D gene (5 bases). Here the CDR3 DNA reads TGTGCCAGCAGTTCGCTAGGGACCCTCTATGGCTACACCTTC. Translation: CASSSLGTLYGYTF.